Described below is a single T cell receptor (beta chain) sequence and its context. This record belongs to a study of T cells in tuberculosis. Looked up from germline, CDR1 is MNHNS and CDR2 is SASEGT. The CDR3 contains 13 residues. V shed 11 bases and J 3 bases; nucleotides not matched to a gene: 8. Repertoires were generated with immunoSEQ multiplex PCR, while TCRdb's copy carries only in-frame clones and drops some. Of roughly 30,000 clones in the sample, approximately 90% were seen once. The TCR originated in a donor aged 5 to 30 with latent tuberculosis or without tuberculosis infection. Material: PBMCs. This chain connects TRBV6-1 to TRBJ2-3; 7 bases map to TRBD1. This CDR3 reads CASQGGGTDTQYF. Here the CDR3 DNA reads TGTGCCTCACAAGGGGGCGGGACAGATACGCAGTATTTT.